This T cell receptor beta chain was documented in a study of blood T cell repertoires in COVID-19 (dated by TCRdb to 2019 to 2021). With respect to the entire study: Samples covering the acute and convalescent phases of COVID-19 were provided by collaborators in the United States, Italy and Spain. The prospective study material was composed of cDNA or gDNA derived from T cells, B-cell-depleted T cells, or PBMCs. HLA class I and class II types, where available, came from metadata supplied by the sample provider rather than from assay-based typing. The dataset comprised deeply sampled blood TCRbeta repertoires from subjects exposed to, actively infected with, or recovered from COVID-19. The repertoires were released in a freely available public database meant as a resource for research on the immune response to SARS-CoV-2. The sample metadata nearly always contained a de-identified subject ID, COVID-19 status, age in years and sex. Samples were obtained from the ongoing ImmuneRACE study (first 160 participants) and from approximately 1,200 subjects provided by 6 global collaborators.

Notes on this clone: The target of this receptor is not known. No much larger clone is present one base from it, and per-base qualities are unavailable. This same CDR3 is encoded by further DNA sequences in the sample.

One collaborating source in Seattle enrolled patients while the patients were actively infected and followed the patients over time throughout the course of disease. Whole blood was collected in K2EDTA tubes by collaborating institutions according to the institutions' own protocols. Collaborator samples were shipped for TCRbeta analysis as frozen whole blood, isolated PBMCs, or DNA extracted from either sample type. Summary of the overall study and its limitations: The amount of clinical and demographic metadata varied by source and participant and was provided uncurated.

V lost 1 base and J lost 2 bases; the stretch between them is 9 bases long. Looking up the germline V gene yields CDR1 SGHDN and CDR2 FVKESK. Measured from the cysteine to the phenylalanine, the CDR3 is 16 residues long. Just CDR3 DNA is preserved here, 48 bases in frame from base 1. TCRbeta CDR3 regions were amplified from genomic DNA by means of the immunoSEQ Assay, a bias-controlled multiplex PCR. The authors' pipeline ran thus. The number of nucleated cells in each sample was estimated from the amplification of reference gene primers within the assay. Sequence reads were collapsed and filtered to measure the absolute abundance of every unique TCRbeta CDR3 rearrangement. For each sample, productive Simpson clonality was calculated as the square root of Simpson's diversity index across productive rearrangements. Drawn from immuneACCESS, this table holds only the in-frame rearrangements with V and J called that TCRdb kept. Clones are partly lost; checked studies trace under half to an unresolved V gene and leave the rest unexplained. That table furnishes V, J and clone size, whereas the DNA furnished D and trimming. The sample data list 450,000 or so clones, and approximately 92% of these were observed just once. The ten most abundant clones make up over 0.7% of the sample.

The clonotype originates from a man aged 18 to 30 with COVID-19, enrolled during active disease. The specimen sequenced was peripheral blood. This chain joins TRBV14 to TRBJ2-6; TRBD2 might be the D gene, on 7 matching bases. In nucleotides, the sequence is TGTGCCAGCAGCCAAGCCGGGGGGCCTGGGGCCAACGTCCTGACTTTC. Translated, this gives CASSQAGGPGANVLTF.